The 5 T cell receptor beta chains in this list originate from one sample, sequenced in a study of blood T cell repertoires in COVID-19. TCRdb's copy holds only in-frame clones and misses some; the assay was immunoSEQ multiplex PCR. The sample holds around 140,000 clones, approximately 81% seen once. Sequencing was carried out using peripheral blood. These receptors all come from a man aged 60 to 75 with acute or convalescent COVID-19.

V is TRBV6-5 and J is TRBJ2-3; 8 bases are a match to TRBD2. The CDR3 extends over 14 amino acids. V lost 4 bases to trimming and J lost 3 bases; unmatched junction nucleotides: 3. Germline V gene data show CDR1 as MNHEY and CDR2 as SVGAGI. This CDR3 reads CASSLGLATDTQYF. DNA for the CDR3: TGTGCCAGCAGTTTAGGACTAGCAACAGATACGCAGTATTTT.

This sequence joins TRBV19 and TRBJ2-7; maybe TRBD2 (5 bases). This CDR3 spans 14 amino acids. Germline CDR1 is LNHDA and CDR2 is SQIVND (reference sequence). With 4 bases removed from V and 0 bases from J, the gap between germline ends came to 10 bases. CDR3: CASSTGRGSYEQYF. The CDR3 coding sequence is TGTGCCAGTAGTACCGGCCGGGGCTCCTACGAGCAGTACTTC.

V and J are TRBV6-1 and TRBJ1-6; tentatively, D is TRBD1 (5 bases). The germline CDR1 and CDR2 sequences are MNHNS and SASEGT. The V and J ends lost 1 base and 11 bases respectively, with 12 bases between them. This CDR3 comprises 14 residues. The CDR3 sequence is CASSEVGGGTPLHF. CDR3 nucleotide sequence: TGTGCCAGCAGTGAAGTCGGGGGGGGAACACCCCTCCACTTT.

This clone has a handful of counts. The J gene is TRBJ1-2, the V gene TRBV2; no clear D gene. This CDR3 is 14 amino acids long. V was pared by 4 bases and J by 2 bases, with 11 bases between. In germline, CDR1 is SNHLY, CDR2 FYNNEI. CDR3 DNA sequence: TGTGCCAGCAGTGGAGAGGATGCGAACTATGGCTACACCTTC. Encoded protein: CASSGEDANYGYTF.

This chain links TRBV7-2 with TRBJ2-1; 7 bases line up with TRBD2. Germline V gene data show CDR1 as SGHTA and CDR2 as FQGNSA. The CDR3 is 15 residues long. With 4 bases clipped from V and 0 bases from J, the junction kept 3 bases outside the gene matches. CDR3 bases: TGTGCCAGCAGCTCTGGACTAGTCTCCTACAATGAGCAGTTCTTC. The encoded protein is CASSSGLVSYNEQFF.